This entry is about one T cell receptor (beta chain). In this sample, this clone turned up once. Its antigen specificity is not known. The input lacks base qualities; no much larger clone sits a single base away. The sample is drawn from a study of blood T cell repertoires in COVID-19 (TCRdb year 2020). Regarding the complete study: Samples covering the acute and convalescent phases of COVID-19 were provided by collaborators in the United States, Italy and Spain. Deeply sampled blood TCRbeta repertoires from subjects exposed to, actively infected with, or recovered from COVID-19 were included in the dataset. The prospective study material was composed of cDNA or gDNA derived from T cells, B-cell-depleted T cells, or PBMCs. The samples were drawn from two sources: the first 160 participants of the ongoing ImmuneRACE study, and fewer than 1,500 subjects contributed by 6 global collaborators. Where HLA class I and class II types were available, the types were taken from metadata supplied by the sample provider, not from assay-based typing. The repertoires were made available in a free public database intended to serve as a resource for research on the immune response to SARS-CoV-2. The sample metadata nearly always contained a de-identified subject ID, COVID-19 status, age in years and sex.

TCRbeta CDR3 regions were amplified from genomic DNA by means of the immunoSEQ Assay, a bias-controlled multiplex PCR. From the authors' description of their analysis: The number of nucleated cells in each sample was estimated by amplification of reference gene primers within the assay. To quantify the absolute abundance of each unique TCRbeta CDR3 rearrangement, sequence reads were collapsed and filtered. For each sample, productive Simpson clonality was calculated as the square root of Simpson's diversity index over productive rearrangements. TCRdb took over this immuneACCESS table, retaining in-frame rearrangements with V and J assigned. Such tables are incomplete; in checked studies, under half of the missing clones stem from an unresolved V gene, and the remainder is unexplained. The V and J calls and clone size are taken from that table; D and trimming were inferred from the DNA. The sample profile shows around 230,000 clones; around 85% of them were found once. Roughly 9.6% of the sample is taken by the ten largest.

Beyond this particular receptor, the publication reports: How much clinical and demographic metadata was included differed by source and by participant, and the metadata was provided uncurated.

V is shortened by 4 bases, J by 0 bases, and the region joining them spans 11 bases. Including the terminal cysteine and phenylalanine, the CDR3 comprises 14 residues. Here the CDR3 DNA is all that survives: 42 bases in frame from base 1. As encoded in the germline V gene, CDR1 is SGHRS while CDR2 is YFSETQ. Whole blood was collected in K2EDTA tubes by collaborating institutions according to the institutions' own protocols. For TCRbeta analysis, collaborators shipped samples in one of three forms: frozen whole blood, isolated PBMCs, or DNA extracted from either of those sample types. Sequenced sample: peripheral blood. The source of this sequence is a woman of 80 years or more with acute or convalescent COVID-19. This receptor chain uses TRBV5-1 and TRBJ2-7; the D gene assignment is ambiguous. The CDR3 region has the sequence CASSPMTSSYEQYF. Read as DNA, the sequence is TGCGCCAGCAGCCCGATGACAAGCTCCTACGAGCAGTACTTC.